This TCR beta chain derives from a study of T cells in Graves' hyperthyroidism and ophthalmopathy. Overall study context: Any treatment followed the collection of peripheral blood at initial diagnosis.

Active moderate-to-severe ophthalmopathy, Clinical Activity Score at least 3, NOSPECS at least 4, under 3 months' duration. Per the germline V gene, CDR1 is LGHDT and CDR2 is YNNKEL (reference sequence). With V trimmed by 4 bases and J by 3 bases, 3 bases remained unmatched. The CDR3 covers 15 residues. There were TCR beta CDR3 regions amplified from RNA transcripts. The study used the HTBI primer set for a first-round RT-PCR of the TCR CDR3. A single record per CDR3 protein comes from TCRdb applying MiXCR to the multiplex PCR reads. The data hold 400,000 to 450,000 distinct CDR3 sequences, with roughly 14% observed a single time.

The V gene is TRBV3-1, the J gene TRBJ2-7, with 13 nucleotides matching TRBD2. The source material was blood. This TCR came from a man aged 18 to 29 with Graves' ophthalmopathy. The CDR3 bases are TGTGCCAGCAGCCGGGGACTAGCGGGGTTCTACGAGCAGTACTTC. This sequence encodes CASSRGLAGFYEQYF.